This T cell receptor (beta chain) was sequenced during a study of blood T cell repertoires in COVID-19. Study summary: Nucleic acid was either cDNA or gDNA, and it came from T cells, B-cell-depleted T cells, or PBMCs.

Germline CDR1 KGHDR, CDR2 SFDVKD. V was clipped by 2 bases and J by 1 base; unmatched bases: 2. CDR3 length equals 15 residues. As originally analysed: For nucleated cells, counts were estimated from reference gene primer amplification. The protocol was immunoSEQ multiplex PCR, while the TCRdb copy is restricted to in-frame clones and leaves out a portion. V, J and clone size derive from that table, while D and trimming were established from the DNA sequence. The table shows about 180,000 clones, with approximately 83% occurring only once. The clonotype originates from a man in his sixties with acute or convalescent COVID-19. This sequence joins TRBV24-1 and TRBJ2-3; 7 bases are a match to TRBD1. Specimen: peripheral blood. The CDR3 is CATSDSGTGTDTQYF. Written as DNA, the CDR3 is TGTGCCACCAGTGATTCCGGGACAGGCACAGATACGCAGTATTTT.